This T cell receptor (beta chain) originates from a study of blood T cell repertoires in COVID-19. The wider study: Sources were T cells, B-cell-depleted T cells, or PBMCs; the material itself was cDNA or gDNA.

CDR1 is MDHEN and CDR2 is SYDVKM in the germline V gene. CDR3 length: 17 amino acids. The ends lost 2 bases at V and 7 bases at J; junction bases unmatched: 12. As handled by the study authors: Amplification with reference gene primers provided the estimates of nucleated cell counts. Data came from immunoSEQ multiplex PCR; TCRdb stores just in-frame clones and leaves some out. D and trimming were read from the DNA, whereas the V and J calls and clone size are those reported in that table. The table has some 70,000 clones, about nine tenths seen once. The source is a man between 45 and 60 years old with active COVID-19. The genes are TRBV28 and TRBJ1-1; TRBD1 matches 11 bases. Sequencing input: peripheral blood. DNA for the CDR3: TGTGCCAGCAGTTTACCGACCCTTGGACAGGGGGCTCGTGAAGCTTTCTTT. It is translated as CASSLPTLGQGAREAFF.